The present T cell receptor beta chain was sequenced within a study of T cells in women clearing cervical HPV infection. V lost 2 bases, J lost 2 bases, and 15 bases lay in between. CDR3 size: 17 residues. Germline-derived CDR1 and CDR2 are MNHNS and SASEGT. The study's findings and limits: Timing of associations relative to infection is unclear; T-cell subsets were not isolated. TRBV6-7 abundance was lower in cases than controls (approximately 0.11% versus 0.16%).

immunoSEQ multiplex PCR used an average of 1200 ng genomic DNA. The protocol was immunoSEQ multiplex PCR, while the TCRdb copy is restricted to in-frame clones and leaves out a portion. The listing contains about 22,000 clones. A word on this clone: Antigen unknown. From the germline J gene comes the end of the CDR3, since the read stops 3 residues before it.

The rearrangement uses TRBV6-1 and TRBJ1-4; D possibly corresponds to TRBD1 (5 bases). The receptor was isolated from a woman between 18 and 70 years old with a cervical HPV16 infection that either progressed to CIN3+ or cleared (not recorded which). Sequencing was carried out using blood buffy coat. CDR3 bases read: TGTGCCAGCAGTGAACAACCCGCAGGGCGGACTAATGAAAAA. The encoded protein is CASSEQPAGRTNEK. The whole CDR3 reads CASSEQPAGRTNEKLFF.